This T cell receptor beta chain was found in a study of T cell responses to AZD1222 COVID-19 vaccine. Study outcomes and limitations: Baseline antibody screening turned up just a handful of seropositive AZD1222 recipients. Repertoires in all cases were sampled only once the peak T cell response had passed. The reported proportion of spike-specific TCRs targeting unmutated variant regions was nearly half.

Repertoires were generated with immunoSEQ multiplex PCR, while TCRdb's copy carries only in-frame clones and drops some. The sample carries about 210,000 clones, around 94% recorded once. There are 13 residues in the CDR3. The germline gives CDR1 SGHAT, CDR2 FQNNGV. V gave up 0 bases and J gave up 10 bases, with 10 bases separating them. This clone was recorded only once. What it binds is unknown. Sequenced material: peripheral blood, taken 28 days after the second dose of the MenACWY control vaccine. The chain employs TRBV11-2 and TRBJ2-1; D gene unclear. The TCR originated in an adult who received the MenACWY meningococcal vaccine as a control. CDR3 region: CASSLDFIREQFF. The CDR3 DNA reads TGTGCCAGCAGCTTAGATTTCATCAGGGAGCAGTTCTTC.